Sequencing of this T cell receptor beta chain was carried out in a study of blood T cell repertoires in COVID-19. The CDR3 has 15 amino acids. The germline V gene encodes CDR1 SGHTA and CDR2 FQGNSA. Trimming stripped 5 bases from V and 5 bases from J, with 16 bases between. Produced via immunoSEQ multiplex PCR; TCRdb's table is partial and in-frame only. The data show roughly 220,000 clones, approximately 81% seen once. The sequence derives from a man aged 25-40 years with active or convalescent COVID-19. Sequenced sample: peripheral blood. The V gene is TRBV7-2, the J gene TRBJ2-1; tentatively, D is TRBD2 (5 bases). The DNA of the CDR3 is TGTGCCAGCAGCCCCTGGGGTAGCGCAAACAATGAGCAGTTCTTC. Amino acids: CASSPWGSANNEQFF.